This TCR beta chain was recorded in a study of blood T cell repertoires in COVID-19. Overall study context: Acute and convalescent COVID-19 samples came from the United States, Italy and Spain. PBMCs, B-cell-depleted T cells, or T cells provided the cDNA or gDNA that made up the material.

TCRdb's table, derived via immunoSEQ multiplex PCR, lists solely in-frame clones and lacks some. The profile shows 150,000 to 200,000 clones, over 70% of them singletons. Residents of 24 US areas, aged about 18 to 95 years, made up the participants. A word on this clone: Other DNA sequences in this sample translate to the same CDR3.

The CDR3 has 12 residues. Trimming stripped 3 bases from V and 5 bases from J, with 6 bases between. The germline V gene encodes CDR1 LNHDA and CDR2 SQIVND (reference sequence). The TCR was taken from a middle-aged man who had recovered from COVID-19. This sequence joins TRBV19 and TRBJ2-3; possibly TRBD2 for D (5 bases). Specimen: PBMCs or T cells enriched from blood (not recorded which). CDR3 region: CASSIRGDTQYF. For the CDR3, the DNA is TGTGCCAGTAGTATTCGGGGAGATACGCAGTATTTT.